Here is one TCR beta chain with its context. No antigen is known for it. The junction had 19 bases not matched to a gene; V was cut back by 5 bases and J by 2 bases. This CDR3 contains 20 residues. Looked up from germline, CDR1 is SGHTA and CDR2 is FQGNSA. The data stem from a study of T cells in Graves' hyperthyroidism and ophthalmopathy. Regarding the study as a whole: Among thyroid clonotypes expanded above 0.001, most also appeared in blood.

The TCR beta CDR3 regions underwent amplification using RNA transcripts as the source. HTBI primers were the set used in a first-round RT-PCR of the TCR CDR3. One entry per CDR3 protein results from TCRdb running MiXCR on the multiplex PCR reads. The sample lists about 52,000 distinct CDR3 sequences, roughly half seen once, with about 8.9% in the top ten. Specimen: blood. This chain connects TRBV7-2 to TRBJ1-5; 9 positions match TRBD1. This sequence originates from a woman aged 45-65 years with Graves' ophthalmopathy. The CDR3 loop reads CASSHPITGGRGWGNQPQHF. The CDR3 DNA reads TGTGCCAGCAGCCACCCAATCACAGGGGGCAGGGGTTGGGGCAATCAGCCCCAGCATTTT.